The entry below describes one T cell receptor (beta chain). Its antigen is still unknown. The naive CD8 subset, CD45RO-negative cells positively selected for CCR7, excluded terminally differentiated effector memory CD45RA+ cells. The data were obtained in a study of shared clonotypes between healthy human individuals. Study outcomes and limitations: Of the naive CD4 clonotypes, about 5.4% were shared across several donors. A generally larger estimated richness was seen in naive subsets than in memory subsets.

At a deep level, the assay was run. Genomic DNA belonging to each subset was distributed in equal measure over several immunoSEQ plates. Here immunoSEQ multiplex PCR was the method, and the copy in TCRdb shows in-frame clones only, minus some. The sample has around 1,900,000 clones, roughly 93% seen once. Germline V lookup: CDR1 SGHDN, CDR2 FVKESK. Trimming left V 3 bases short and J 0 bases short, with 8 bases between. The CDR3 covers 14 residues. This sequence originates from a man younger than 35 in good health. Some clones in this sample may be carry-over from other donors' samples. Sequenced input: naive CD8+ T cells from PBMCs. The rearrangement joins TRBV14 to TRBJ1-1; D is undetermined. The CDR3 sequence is CASSQIFLNTEAFF. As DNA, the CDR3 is TGTGCCAGCAGCCAGATATTCCTGAACACTGAAGCTTTCTTT.